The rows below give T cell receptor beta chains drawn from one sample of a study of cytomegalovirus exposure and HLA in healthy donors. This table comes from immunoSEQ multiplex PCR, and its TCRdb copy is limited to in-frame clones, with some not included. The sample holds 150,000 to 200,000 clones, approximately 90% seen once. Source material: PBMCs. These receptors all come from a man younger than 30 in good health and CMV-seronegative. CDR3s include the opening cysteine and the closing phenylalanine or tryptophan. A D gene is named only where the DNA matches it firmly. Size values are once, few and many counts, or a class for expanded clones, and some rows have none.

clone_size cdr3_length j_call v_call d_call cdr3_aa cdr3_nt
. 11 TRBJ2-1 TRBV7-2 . CASSFNLEQFF TGTGCCAGCAGCTTTAACTTAGAGCAGTTCTTC
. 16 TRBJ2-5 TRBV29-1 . CSVAGGRMKYQETQYF TGCAGCGTAGCCGGAGGGCGGATGAAGTACCAAGAGACCCAGTACTTC
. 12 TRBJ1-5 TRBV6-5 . CASSFPNQPQHF TGTGCCAGCAGTTTCCCTAATCAGCCCCAGCATTTT
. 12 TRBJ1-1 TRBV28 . CASSFPPVEAFF TGTGCCAGCAGTTTCCCCCCAGTTGAAGCTTTCTTT
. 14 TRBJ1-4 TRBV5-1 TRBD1 CASSSGQVADKLFF TGCGCCAGCAGCTCCGGACAGGTAGCGGATAAACTGTTTTTT
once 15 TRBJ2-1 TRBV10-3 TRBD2 CAISEPSGDFYEQFF TGTGCCATCAGTGAGCCTAGCGGGGATTTTTATGAGCAGTTCTTC
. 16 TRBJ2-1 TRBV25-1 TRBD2 CASSELVLAAYNEQFF TGTGCCAGCAGTGAATTAGTACTAGCGGCCTACAATGAGCAGTTCTTC
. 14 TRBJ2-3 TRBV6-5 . CASSYGPGTDTQYF TGTGCCAGCAGTTACGGTCCAGGGACAGATACGCAGTATTTT
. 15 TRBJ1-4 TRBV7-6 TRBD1 CASSLPGTGSEKLFF TGTGCCAGCAGCCTCCCCGGGACAGGGTCTGAAAAACTGTTTTTT
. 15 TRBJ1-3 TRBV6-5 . CASSYSGPSGNTIYF TGTGCCAGCAGTTACTCCGGTCCCTCTGGAAACACCATATATTTT
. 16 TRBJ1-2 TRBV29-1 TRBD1 CSVEGAGGNSNYGYTF TGCAGCGTTGAAGGGGCAGGGGGGAACTCTAACTATGGCTACACCTTC
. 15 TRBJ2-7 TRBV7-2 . CASSLNMRGPYEQYF TGTGCCAGCAGCTTAAATATGCGGGGGCCCTACGAGCAGTACTTC
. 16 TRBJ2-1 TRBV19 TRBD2 CASSINFRAGAPEQFF TGTGCCAGTAGTATTAATTTCCGAGCGGGAGCCCCTGAGCAGTTCTTC
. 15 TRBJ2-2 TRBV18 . CASSPYMSGGGELFF TGTGCCAGCTCACCCTATATGTCCGGTGGCGGGGAGCTGTTTTTT
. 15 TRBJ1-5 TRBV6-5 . CASSYSSGTDQPQHF TGTGCCAGCAGTTACTCGTCGGGTACCGATCAGCCCCAGCATTTT
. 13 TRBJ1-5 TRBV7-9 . CASSLGHNQPQHF TGTGCCAGCAGCTTAGGTCACAATCAGCCCCAGCATTTT
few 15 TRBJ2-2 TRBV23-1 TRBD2 CASSPGREGTGELFF TGCGCCAGCAGTCCGGGACGGGAGGGGACCGGGGAGCTGTTTTTT
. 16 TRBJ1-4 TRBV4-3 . CASSQHARSTNEKLFF TGCGCCAGCAGCCAACACGCGAGGAGCACTAATGAAAAACTGTTTTTT
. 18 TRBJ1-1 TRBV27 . CASSLRSRAGAMNTEAFF TGTGCCAGCAGTTTAAGGTCCCGCGCAGGGGCCATGAACACTGAAGCTTTCTTT
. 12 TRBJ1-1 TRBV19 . CASSMSDREAFF TGTGCCAGTAGTATGTCAGACAGGGAAGCTTTCTTT
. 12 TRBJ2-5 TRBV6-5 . CASSSSVGAQYF TGTGCCAGCAGTTCCTCTGTAGGGGCCCAGTACTTC
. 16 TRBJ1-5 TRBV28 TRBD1 CASSPSNRGSNQPQHF TGTGCCAGCAGCCCCTCAAACAGGGGTAGCAATCAGCCCCAGCATTTT
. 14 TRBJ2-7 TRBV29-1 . CSVEEGRGSYEQYF TGCAGCGTTGAAGAAGGTCGGGGTTCCTACGAGCAGTACTTC
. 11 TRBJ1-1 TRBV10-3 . CAIRENTEAFF TGTGCCATTCGAGAGAACACTGAAGCTTTCTTT